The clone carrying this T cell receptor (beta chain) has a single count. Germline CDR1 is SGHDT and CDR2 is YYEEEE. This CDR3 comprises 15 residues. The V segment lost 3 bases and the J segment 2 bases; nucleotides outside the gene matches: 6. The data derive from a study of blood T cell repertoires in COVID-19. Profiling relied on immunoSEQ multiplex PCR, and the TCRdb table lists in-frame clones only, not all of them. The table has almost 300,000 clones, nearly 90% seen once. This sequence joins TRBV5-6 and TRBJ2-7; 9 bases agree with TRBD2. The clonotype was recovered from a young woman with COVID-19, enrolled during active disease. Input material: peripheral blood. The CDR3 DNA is TGTGCCAGCAGCTCTTATCTAGCGGGGCCCTACGAGCAGTACTTC. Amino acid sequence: CASSSYLAGPYEQYF.